Here is one T cell receptor (beta chain) with its context. Its antigen is not identified. The PCR employed 60 Vbeta primers together with 13 Jbeta primers. Profiling relied on immunoSEQ multiplex PCR, and the TCRdb table lists in-frame clones only, not all of them. The profile shows under 200,000 clones, 80% to 90% of them singletons. Per the germline V gene, CDR1 is MNHEY and CDR2 is SMNVEV (reference sequence). This CDR3 spans 13 amino acids. Trimming at V came to 5 bases and at J to 3 bases, leaving 4 bases not matched to a gene. The sample belongs to a study of cytomegalovirus exposure and HLA in healthy donors. Study observations and caveats: Apparent HLA restriction characterized most CMV-associated TCR beta chains in a later analysis. TCR sequences were mostly rare, though some public TCRs occurred in many donors. There were some V segments, including TRBV6-2 and TRBV6-3, excluded as indistinguishable.

The sequencing input was PBMCs. This receptor was taken from a woman aged 18 to 35 in good health and CMV-seronegative. The genes are TRBV27 and TRBJ2-7; 7 bases align to TRBD1. This chain's CDR3 is CASSIRQGYEQYF. The CDR3 region has the DNA TGTGCCAGCAGTATAAGACAGGGCTACGAGCAGTACTTC.